The entry below gives a single T cell receptor (beta chain) sequence along with its context. The data derive from a study of T cells after yellow fever vaccination. This CDR3 contains 16 residues. After removal of 7 bases from V and 6 bases from J, the junction contained 11 bases not matched to a gene. CDR1 is SGHNT, CDR2 YYREEE, per germline (reference sequence). In TCRdb, the 5' RACE reads were re-called with MiXCR into one record per CDR3 protein. The sample has approximately 350,000 distinct CDR3 sequences; more than 9% are singletons. The specimen was PBMCs, collected on the day of the first yellow fever vaccination. This receptor was identified in a young man who received the YFV17D yellow fever vaccine. The chain uses TRBV5-4 and TRBJ2-2, with 11 bases lining up with TRBD1. The chain's CDR3 is CASGRTGGARAGELFF. CDR3 bases: TGTGCCAGCGGGCGGACAGGGGGCGCGAGGGCCGGGGAGCTGTTTTTT.